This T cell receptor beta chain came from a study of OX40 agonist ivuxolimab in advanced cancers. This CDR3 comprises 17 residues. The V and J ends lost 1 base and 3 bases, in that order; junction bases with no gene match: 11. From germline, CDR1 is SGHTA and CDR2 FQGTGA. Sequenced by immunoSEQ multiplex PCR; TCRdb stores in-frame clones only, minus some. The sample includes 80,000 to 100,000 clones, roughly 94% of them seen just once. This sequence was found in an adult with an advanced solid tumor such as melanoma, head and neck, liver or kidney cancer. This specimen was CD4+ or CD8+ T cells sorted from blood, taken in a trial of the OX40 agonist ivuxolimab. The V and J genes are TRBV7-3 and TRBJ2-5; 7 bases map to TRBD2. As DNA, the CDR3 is TGTGCCAGCAGCTTAAATGCGGTGACTAGCTCAAAAGAGACCCAGTACTTC. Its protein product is CASSLNAVTSSKETQYF.